These 21 T cell receptor beta chains originate from one sample sequenced in a study of cytomegalovirus exposure and HLA in healthy donors. TCRdb keeps only in-frame clones here, not all; method: immunoSEQ multiplex PCR. The table has about 140,000 clones, approximately 94% seen once; the top ten hold less than 2%. The sequencing input was PBMCs. Receptor source: a man younger than 35 in good health and CMV-seropositive.

This sequence joins TRBV4-1 and TRBJ2-7; 12 bases map to TRBD2. CDR1 and CDR2 (germline): MGHRA, YSYEKL. This CDR3 has 16 residues. J was trimmed by 2 bases and V by 2 bases; bases with no gene match: 4. The chain's CDR3 is CASSQRLAGGTYEQYF. Written as DNA, the CDR3 is TGCGCCAGCAGCCAAAGGCTAGCGGGAGGGACCTACGAGCAGTACTTC.

The chain joins TRBV27 to TRBJ2-7, with a weak D call TRBD1 (6 bases). Germline assignment: CDR1 MNHEY and CDR2 SMNVEV (reference sequence). The CDR3 has 15 residues. The germline V and J ends were trimmed by 3 bases and 3 bases, with 15 bases remaining between them. The CDR3 sequence: CASSFSVGQNYEQYF. CDR3 DNA: TGTGCCAGCAGTTTTAGTGTGGGACAAAACTACGAGCAGTACTTC.

The V and J genes are TRBV28 and TRBJ1-3, with D hard to call. Germline V gene sequence: CDR1 MDHEN, CDR2 SYDVKM. CDR3 length: 15 amino acids. With 7 bases removed from V and 0 bases from J, the gap between germline ends came to 13 bases. The CDR3: CASIRGIPSGNTIYF. The CDR3 DNA follows: TGTGCCAGCATACGCGGTATACCCTCTGGAAACACCATATATTTT.

V is TRBV10-3 and J is TRBJ2-1, with a possible D match to TRBD2 (6 bases). The CDR3 contains 14 residues. Germline V gene lookup returns CDR1 ENHRY and CDR2 SYGVKD. The germline V and J ends were trimmed by 10 bases and 0 bases, with 13 bases remaining between them. CDR3 coding DNA: TGTGCCAGCGAAAGCGGGCACTCCTACAATGAGCAGTTCTTC. It specifies CASESGHSYNEQFF.

V and J are TRBV4-1 and TRBJ1-1; possible D gene TRBD1, 6 bases. Trimming stripped 0 bases from V and 6 bases from J, with 14 bases between. CDR1 and CDR2 from the germline V gene are MGHRA and YSYEKL. The CDR3 runs 15 residues. This CDR3 reads CASSQDDLQGPEAFF. DNA for the CDR3: TGCGCCAGCAGCCAAGATGATCTACAGGGTCCTGAAGCTTTCTTT.

V and J are TRBV27 and TRBJ2-7, with D uncertain. V shed 5 bases and J shed 5 bases, with 16 bases lying between them. The germline V gene encodes CDR1 MNHEY and CDR2 SMNVEV (reference sequence). This CDR3 contains 14 residues. The CDR3 here is CASSPLTGFDEQYF. The CDR3 region has the DNA TGTGCCAGCAGTCCACTTACTGGTTTCGACGAGCAGTACTTC.

This clone is medium-sized within its sample. The J gene is TRBJ2-7, the V gene TRBV6-5; D perhaps matches TRBD2 (6 bases). From germline, CDR1 is MNHEY and CDR2 SVGAGI. Between the trimmed V and J ends, which lost 5 bases and 5 bases, there was a span of 19 bases. The length of the CDR3 is 15 residues. The CDR3 nucleotides read TGTGCCAGCAGTCAACATACTAGCTGGAGCGACGAGCAGTACTTC. It translates to CASSQHTSWSDEQYF.

This chain joins TRBV2 and TRBJ2-1; 7 nucleotides line up with TRBD1. The CDR3 length is 14 residues. V lost 8 bases, J lost 5 bases, and 9 bases stayed unmatched. CDR1 is SNHLY, CDR2 FYNNEI, per germline. The CDR3 DNA is TGTGCCAGCCATACGACAGGGTCCCACAATGAGCAGTTCTTC. Its protein is CASHTTGSHNEQFF.

The rearrangement uses TRBV27 and TRBJ2-3; 7 positions match TRBD1. The CDR3 consists of 12 residues. Germline V gives CDR1 MNHEY, CDR2 SMNVEV (reference sequence). V shed 5 bases and J 11 bases; nucleotides not matched to a gene: 7. The CDR3 loop is CASSQLRDRQYF. For the CDR3, the DNA is TGTGCCAGCAGTCAACTCCGGGACAGGCAGTATTTT.

This chain uses TRBV18 with TRBJ1-1; TRBD1 matches 8 bases. J lost 1 base, V lost 6 bases, and 4 bases had no gene match. Germline loops: CDR1 KGHSH, CDR2 LQKENI. CDR3 size: 14 residues. The CDR3 spells CASSGQGGNTEAFF. CDR3 coding DNA: TGTGCCAGCTCCGGACAGGGTGGGAACACTGAAGCTTTCTTT.

The chain carries TRBV5-1 and TRBJ2-1; 9 bases map to TRBD2. Per germline, CDR1 SGHRS and CDR2 YFSETQ. With 0 bases clipped from V and 4 bases from J, the junction kept 8 bases outside the gene matches. The CDR3 totals 17 residues. Here the CDR3 DNA reads TGCGCCAGCAGCTTGGTCCCTAGTAGCGGGGGTTACAATGAGCAGTTCTTC. Its translation: CASSLVPSSGGYNEQFF.

The rearrangement uses TRBV6-9 and TRBJ2-7; maybe TRBD2 (5 bases). The length of the CDR3 is 12 residues. CDR1 and CDR2 from the germline V gene are MNHGY and SVAAGI. V dropped 9 bases and J dropped 4 bases, with 13 bases sitting between them. CDR3 in amino acids: CASPSGEYEQYF. Here the CDR3 DNA reads TGTGCCAGTCCGAGTGGGGAGTACGAGCAGTACTTC.

This clone was found once. This sequence joins TRBV28 and TRBJ2-3; D uncertain. CDR3 length: 15 amino acids. V was clipped by 4 bases and J by 2 bases, with 13 bases between them. In germline, CDR1 is MDHEN, CDR2 SYDVKM. CDR3 sequence reads: CASSYESELTDTQYF. CDR3 coding DNA: TGTGCCAGCAGTTATGAAAGCGAGCTCACAGATACGCAGTATTTT.

This chain links TRBV7-9 with TRBJ2-3; the D gene is possibly TRBD1 (7 bases). Trimming took 0 bases from V and 0 from J, leaving 13 bases between them. Per the germline V gene, CDR1 is SEHNR and CDR2 is FQNEAQ (reference sequence). This CDR3 is 17 amino acids long. This CDR3 is CASSLALEGASTDTQYF. CDR3 bases: TGTGCCAGCAGCTTAGCGCTGGAGGGGGCGAGCACAGATACGCAGTATTTT.

This sequence joins TRBV7-6 and TRBJ2-7; D may be TRBD1 (6 bases). V shed 5 bases and J shed 4 bases, with 12 bases lying between them. Germline V CDR1 and CDR2: SGHVS, FNYEAQ. CDR3 length equals 13 residues. The CDR3 loop reads CASSVRQEYEQYF. For the CDR3, the DNA is TGTGCCAGCAGCGTTAGACAGGAGTACGAGCAGTACTTC.

The chain carries TRBV7-9 and TRBJ2-7, with D maybe TRBD1 (6 bases). Trimming took off 4 bases at V and 0 bases at J, with 16 bases between the two ends. CDR1 is SEHNR and CDR2 is FQNEAQ in the germline V gene (reference sequence). The CDR3 length is 16 residues. CDR3 sequence: CASSSRAGVGSYEQYF. DNA of the CDR3: TGTGCCAGCAGCTCGAGGGCAGGGGTCGGCTCCTACGAGCAGTACTTC.

With respect to this clone: The sample carries other DNA sequences with the same CDR3. The genes are TRBV11-2 and TRBJ2-7; TRBD1 might be the D (5 bases). This CDR3 comprises 11 residues. Deletions cut 5 bases from V and 6 bases from J, with 8 bases between. The germline gives CDR1 SGHAT, CDR2 FQNNGV. CDR3 region: CASSLRVEQYF. Written as DNA, the CDR3 is TGTGCCAGCAGCCTCAGGGTCGAGCAGTACTTC.

This clone was detected once. The chain joins TRBV4-1 to TRBJ2-1; TRBD1 is a possible D gene (5 bases). Germline loops: CDR1 MGHRA, CDR2 YSYEKL. The CDR3 loop spans 13 amino acids. V shed 1 base and J shed 6 bases, with 7 bases lying between them. CDR3 DNA: TGCGCCAGCAGCCAAGGGGGCGGCAATGAGCAGTTCTTC. Protein: CASSQGGGNEQFF.

The genes are TRBV21-1 and TRBJ2-7; the table calls TRBD1, which could not be checked here. TRBV21-1 is marked as a pseudogene. CDR3 length: 15 residues. The CDR3 reads CASSKQGATSYEQYF. CDR3 DNA: TGTGCCAGCAGCAAACAGGGGGCAACGTCCTACGAGCAGTACTTC.

CDR3 protein: CASSLQIYGYTF. The CDR3 nucleotides are TGTGCCAGCAGCCTTCAGATCTATGGCTACACCTTC. V usage is TRBV7-9 and J usage is TRBJ1-2; D remains unclear. Germline assignment: CDR1 SEHNR and CDR2 FQNEAQ (reference sequence). The CDR3 runs to 12 residues. V was cut by 5 bases and J by 4 bases, with 8 bases left in between.

The V call is TRBV5-1, the J call TRBJ2-1; unclear D gene. With 1 base removed from V and 7 bases from J, the gap between germline ends came to 3 bases. Germline-derived CDR1 and CDR2 are SGHRS and YFSETQ. This CDR3 spans 11 amino acids. CDR3 nucleotides: TGCGCCAGCAGCTTGCTGAATGAGCAGTTCTTC. It encodes CASSLLNEQFF.